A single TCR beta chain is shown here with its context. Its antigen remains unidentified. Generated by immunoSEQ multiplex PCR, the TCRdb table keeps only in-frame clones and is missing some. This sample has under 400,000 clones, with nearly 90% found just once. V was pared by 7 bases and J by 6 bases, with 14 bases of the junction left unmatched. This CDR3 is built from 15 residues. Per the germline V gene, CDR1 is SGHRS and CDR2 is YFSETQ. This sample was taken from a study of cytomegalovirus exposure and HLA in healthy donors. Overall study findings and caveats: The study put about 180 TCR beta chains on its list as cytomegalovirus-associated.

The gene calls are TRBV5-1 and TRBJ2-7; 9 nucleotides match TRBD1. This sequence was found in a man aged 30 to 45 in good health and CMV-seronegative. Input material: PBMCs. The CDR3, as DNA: TGCGCCAGCCACCAACCGGGACAGGGTTTCGGCGAGCAGTACTTC. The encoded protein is CASHQPGQGFGEQYF.